This entry is about one TCR beta chain. The CDR3 covers 11 residues. Per germline, CDR1 SQVTM and CDR2 ANQGSEA. V was pared by 8 bases and J by 0 bases, with 7 bases between. Amplification of TCR beta CDR3 regions was performed using RNA transcripts as template. The TCR CDR3 first-round RT-PCR relied on the HTBI primer set. TCRdb reprocessed the multiplex PCR reads via MiXCR and lists one record per CDR3 protein. The data contain roughly 380,000 distinct CDR3 sequences, over 15% of them singletons. The record originates from a study of T cells in Graves' hyperthyroidism and ophthalmopathy. The source of this sequence is a woman aged 18-29 years with Graves' hyperthyroidism. J is TRBJ1-1 and V is TRBV29-1, with a weak D call TRBD1 (5 bases). The specimen was blood. As DNA, the CDR3 is TGCAGCCCGGGACTGAACACTGAAGCTTTCTTT. Its protein product is CSPGLNTEAFF.